One and the same sample provided the 19 T cell receptor beta chains below, sequenced in a study of blood T cell repertoires in COVID-19. Generated by immunoSEQ multiplex PCR, the TCRdb table keeps only in-frame clones and is missing some. This table holds around 160,000 clones, approximately 86% found once. The sequenced sample consisted of peripheral blood. Receptor source: a woman between 40 and 55 years old with active or convalescent COVID-19.

The chain carries TRBV6-2 or TRBV6-3 and TRBJ1-2; no definite D call. Germline V gene data show CDR1 as MNHEY and CDR2 as SVGEGT. The CDR3 sequence is 13 residues long. V dropped 2 bases and J dropped 0 bases, with 4 bases sitting between them. The CDR3 DNA follows: TGTGCCAGCAGTTACGACTCTAACTATGGCTACACCTTC. Amino acids: CASSYDSNYGYTF.

The chain links TRBV11-2 to TRBJ2-5; D not resolved. This CDR3 has 12 residues. V gave up 4 bases and J gave up 5 bases, with 8 bases separating them. In germline, CDR1 is SGHAT, CDR2 FQNNGV. CDR3 in amino acids: CASSSVVETQYF. The DNA of the CDR3 is TGTGCCAGCAGCTCGGTGGTGGAGACCCAGTACTTC.

The chain has TRBV18 and TRBJ1-2; 8 bases align to TRBD1. V lost 3 bases and J lost 5; bases outside the gene matches: 5. CDR3 length: 14 residues. CDR1 and CDR2 (germline): KGHSH, LQKENI. CDR3 in amino acids: CASSPDRVSYGYTF. As DNA, the CDR3 is TGTGCCAGCTCACCGGACAGGGTTAGTTATGGCTACACCTTC.

J is TRBJ2-1 and V is TRBV6-5; D is possibly TRBD2 (5 bases). Trimming pared 6 bases from V and 10 bases from J, leaving 19 bases between. CDR1 and CDR2 from the germline V gene are MNHEY and SVGAGI. The CDR3 spans 14 residues. The CDR3 spells CASSLPGYSEEQFF. The CDR3 nucleotides read TGTGCCAGCAGCCTCCCGGGATATTCCGAGGAGCAGTTCTTC.

V and J are TRBV6-5 and TRBJ1-2, with D unresolved. Per germline, CDR1 MNHEY and CDR2 SVGAGI. The CDR3 runs 11 residues. The germline V and J ends were trimmed by 10 bases and 3 bases, with 9 bases remaining between them. In nucleotides, the CDR3 is TGTGCCACCAAATTAGACTATGGCTACACCTTC. It encodes CATKLDYGYTF.

Only one count was recorded for this clone. The chain couples TRBV28 to TRBJ1-5; D call uncertain. Trimming took off 3 bases at V and 6 bases at J, with 15 bases between the two ends. CDR1 MDHEN and CDR2 SYDVKM come from the germline V gene. The CDR3 consists of 15 residues. The CDR3 loop reads CASSFNGGRGQPQHF. CDR3 sequence (DNA): TGTGCCAGCAGTTTTAATGGAGGGAGAGGTCAGCCCCAGCATTTT. The full variable domain, in which reference TRBV28 and TRBJ1-5 provide the parts outside the CDR3, is DVKVTQSSRYLVKRTGEKVFLECVQDMDHENMFWYRQDPGLGLRLIYFSYDVKMKEKGDIPEGYSVSREKKERFSLILESASTNQTSMYLCASSFNGGRGQPQHFGDGTRLSIL.

CDR3 DNA sequence: TGTGCCAGCAGCCAAACAGGGAATGGGGACTATGGCTACACCTTC. Translation gives CASSQTGNGDYGYTF. The genes are TRBV4-2 and TRBJ1-2; maybe TRBD1 (6 bases). Germline V gene data show CDR1 as LGHNA and CDR2 as YNFKEQ. The ends were cut back, 2 bases at V and 3 bases at J, with 13 bases in the middle. The CDR3 consists of 15 residues.

The chain carries TRBV7-2 and TRBJ2-5, with TRBD2 matching 14 bases. V shed 2 bases and J 5 bases; nucleotides not matched to a gene: 1. Germline-derived CDR1 and CDR2 are SGHTA and FQGNSA. There are 15 residues in the CDR3. This chain's CDR3 is CASSLRLAGGETQYF. DNA for the CDR3: TGTGCCAGCAGCTTAAGACTAGCGGGGGGGGAGACCCAGTACTTC.

This clone was observed a few times. This chain links TRBV7-9 with TRBJ2-3; possible D gene TRBD2, 6 bases. Germline values: CDR1 SEHNR, CDR2 FQNEAQ (reference sequence). Trimming took off 3 bases at V and 4 bases at J, with 14 bases between the two ends. The CDR3 runs 15 residues. CDR3 bases: TGTGCCAGCAGCTTTCGGGGGTGGGGAGCAGATACGCAGTATTTT. Amino acids: CASSFRGWGADTQYF.

This chain joins TRBV9 and TRBJ2-1; 7 positions agree with TRBD1. Germline V gives CDR1 SGDLS, CDR2 YYNGEE. Unmatched junction bases numbered 8, after V lost 4 bases and J lost 1 base. The CDR3 contains 16 residues. As DNA, the CDR3 is TGTGCCAGCAGCACCCAGACAGGGAGATCCTACAATGAGCAGTTCTTC. Encoded protein: CASSTQTGRSYNEQFF.

The rearrangement joins TRBV5-5 to TRBJ1-1, with TRBD1 identical over 9 bases. Germline-derived CDR1 and CDR2 are SGHKS and YYEKEE (reference sequence). CDR3 length equals 16 residues. V trimming: 4 bases; J trimming: 0 bases; junction bases outside the gene matches: 7. DNA for the CDR3: TGTGCCAGCAGCCTCGGGACAGGGCGGATGAACACTGAAGCTTTCTTT. The encoded protein is CASSLGTGRMNTEAFF.

This chain joins TRBV4-1 and TRBJ2-5; 9 bases are a match to TRBD1. The CDR3 loop spans 15 amino acids. Germline CDR1 MGHRA, CDR2 YSYEKL. V shed 2 bases and J 5 bases; nucleotides not matched to a gene: 6. The CDR3 spells CASSQRETGGETQYF. The CDR3 region has the DNA TGCGCCAGCAGCCAAAGGGAGACAGGGGGGGAGACCCAGTACTTC.

This chain joins TRBV2 and TRBJ2-3, with 9 bases lining up with TRBD2. This CDR3 comprises 18 residues. The V segment lost 0 bases and the J segment 5 bases; nucleotides outside the gene matches: 12. Germline V CDR1 and CDR2: SNHLY, FYNNEI. CDR3 sequence: CASSEAPQGREGGDTQYF. CDR3 coding DNA: TGTGCCAGCAGTGAAGCCCCCCAGGGGCGGGAGGGAGGAGATACGCAGTATTTT.

The J gene is TRBJ1-2, the V gene TRBV29-1; D perhaps matches TRBD1 (5 bases). This CDR3 is built from 13 residues. Looked up from germline, CDR1 is SQVTM and CDR2 is ANQGSEA. V lost 6 bases to trimming and J lost 3 bases, with 14 bases between them. CDR3: CSVRGTADYGYTF. Here the CDR3 DNA reads TGCAGCGTCCGGGGGACCGCCGACTATGGCTACACCTTC.

A few counts support this clone. CDR3: CARRFRDTQYF. The CDR3 DNA reads as TGTGCCAGAAGATTCCGTGATACGCAGTATTTT. V is TRBV5-3 and J is TRBJ2-3; D is undetermined. TRBV5-3 is reported as an ORF; its role is uncertain. The CDR3 covers 11 residues. Trimming removed 5 bases from V and 6 bases from J, with 7 bases in between.

The chain employs TRBV28 and TRBJ1-4; a possible D gene is TRBD1 (6 bases). Germline V gives CDR1 MDHEN, CDR2 SYDVKM. This CDR3 region has 17 residues. V lost 3 bases, J lost 8 bases, and 22 bases lay in between. CDR3 sequence reads: CASSFSASGGGREKLFF. CDR3 bases: TGTGCCAGCAGTTTTTCAGCAAGCGGGGGCGGACGAGAAAAACTGTTTTTT.

V and J are TRBV28 and TRBJ2-5, with 8 bases that match TRBD2. V trimming: 6 bases; J trimming: 5 bases; junction bases outside the gene matches: 14. The CDR3 runs to 16 residues. Per the germline V gene, CDR1 is MDHEN and CDR2 is SYDVKM. CDR3 nucleotide sequence: TGTGCCAGCAGCCCCTCCTCCCTAGCGGGTGACGAGACCCAGTACTTC. Its translation is CASSPSSLAGDETQYF. The full variable domain, rest sourced from reference TRBV28 and TRBJ2-5, is DVKVTQSSRYLVKRTGEKVFLECVQDMDHENMFWYRQDPGLGLRLIYFSYDVKMKEKGDIPEGYSVSREKKERFSLILESASTNQTSMYLCASSPSSLAGDETQYFGPGTRLLVL.

The chain recombines TRBV5-5 with TRBJ2-2, with D possibly matching TRBD2 (6 bases). The germline CDR1 and CDR2 sequences are SGHKS and YYEKEE (reference sequence). The CDR3 runs 16 residues. The germline V and J ends were trimmed by 4 bases and 0 bases, with 13 bases remaining between them. CDR3 protein: CASSPRGSTNTGELFF. Here the CDR3 DNA reads TGTGCCAGCAGCCCGCGGGGATCGACGAACACCGGGGAGCTGTTTTTT. Full variable domain (outside the CDR3, taken from reference TRBV5-5 and TRBJ2-2): DAGVTQSPTHLIKTRGQQVTLRCSPISGHKSVSWYQQVLGQGPQFIFQYYEKEERGRGNFPDRFSARQFPNYSSELNVNALLLGDSALYLCASSPRGSTNTGELFFGEGSRLTVL.

This chain connects TRBV7-2 to TRBJ2-7; TRBD2 agrees at 7 bases. The CDR3 runs 14 residues. V shed 1 base, J shed 2 bases, and the junction held 2 bases outside the gene matches. From germline, CDR1 is SGHTA and CDR2 FQGNSA. The DNA of the CDR3 is TGTGCCAGCAGCTTAGTCGGGGGGACCTACGAGCAGTACTTC. As protein: CASSLVGGTYEQYF. Filled out from reference TRBV7-2 and TRBJ2-7, the complete variable domain reads GAGVSQSPSNKVTEKGKDVELRCDPISGHTALYWYRQSLGQGLEFLIYFQGNSAPDKSGLPSDRFSAERTGGSVSTLTIQRTQQEDSAVYLCASSLVGGTYEQYFGPGTRLTVT.